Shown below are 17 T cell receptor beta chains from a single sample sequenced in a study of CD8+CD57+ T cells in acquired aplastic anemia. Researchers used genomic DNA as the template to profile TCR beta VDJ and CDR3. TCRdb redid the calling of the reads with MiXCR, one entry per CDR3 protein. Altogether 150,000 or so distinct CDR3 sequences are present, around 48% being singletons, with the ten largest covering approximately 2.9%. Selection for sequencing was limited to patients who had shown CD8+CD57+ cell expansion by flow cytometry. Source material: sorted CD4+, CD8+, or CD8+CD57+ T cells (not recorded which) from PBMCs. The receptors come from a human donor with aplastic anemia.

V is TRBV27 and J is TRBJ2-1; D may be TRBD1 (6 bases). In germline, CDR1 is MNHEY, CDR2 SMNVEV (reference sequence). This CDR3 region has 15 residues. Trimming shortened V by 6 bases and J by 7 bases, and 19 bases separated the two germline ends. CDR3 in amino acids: CASRPGTRGSNEQFF. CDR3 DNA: TGTGCCAGCAGACCGGGGACAAGGGGATCAAATGAGCAGTTCTTC.

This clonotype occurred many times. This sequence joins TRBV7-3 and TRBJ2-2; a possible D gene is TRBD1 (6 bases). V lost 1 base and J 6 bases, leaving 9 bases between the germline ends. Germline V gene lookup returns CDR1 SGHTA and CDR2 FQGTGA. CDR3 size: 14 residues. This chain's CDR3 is CASSLNRDAGELFF. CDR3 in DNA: TGTGCCAGCAGCTTAAACAGGGACGCCGGGGAGCTGTTTTTT.

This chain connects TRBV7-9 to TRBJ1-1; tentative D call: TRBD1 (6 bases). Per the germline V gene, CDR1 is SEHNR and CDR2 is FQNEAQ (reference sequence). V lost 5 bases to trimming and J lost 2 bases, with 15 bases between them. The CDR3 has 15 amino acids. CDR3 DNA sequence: TGTGCCAGCAGCGATCGACAGGCCTACAACACTGAAGCTTTCTTT. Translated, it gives CASSDRQAYNTEAFF.

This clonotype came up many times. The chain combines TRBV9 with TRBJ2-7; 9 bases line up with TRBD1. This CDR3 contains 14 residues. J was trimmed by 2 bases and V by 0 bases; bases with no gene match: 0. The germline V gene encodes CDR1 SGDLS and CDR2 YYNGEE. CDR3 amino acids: CASSVGQGAYEQYF. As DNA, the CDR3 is TGTGCCAGCAGCGTAGGACAGGGGGCCTACGAGCAGTACTTC.

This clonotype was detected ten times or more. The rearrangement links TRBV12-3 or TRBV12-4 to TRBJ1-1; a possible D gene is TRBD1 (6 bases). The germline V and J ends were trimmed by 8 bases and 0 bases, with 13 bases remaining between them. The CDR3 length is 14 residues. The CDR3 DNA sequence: TGTGCCAGCGTAAACAGGGTGGTGAACACTGAAGCTTTCTTT. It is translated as CASVNRVVNTEAFF.

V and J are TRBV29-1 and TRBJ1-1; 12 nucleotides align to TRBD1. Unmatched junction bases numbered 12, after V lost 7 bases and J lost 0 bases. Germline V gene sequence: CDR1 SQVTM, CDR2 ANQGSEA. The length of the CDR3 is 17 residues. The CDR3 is CSAWDRGQWVMNTEAFF. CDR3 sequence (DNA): TGCAGCGCCTGGGACAGGGGGCAGTGGGTGATGAACACTGAAGCTTTCTTT.

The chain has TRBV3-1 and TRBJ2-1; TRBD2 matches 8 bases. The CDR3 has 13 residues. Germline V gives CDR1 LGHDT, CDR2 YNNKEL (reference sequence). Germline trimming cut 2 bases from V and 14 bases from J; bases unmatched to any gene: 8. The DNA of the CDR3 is TGTGCCAGCAGCCAACCCCAGCGGGAGACGAAGTTCTTC. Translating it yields CASSQPQRETKFF.

The CDR3 region has the DNA TGTGCCAGCAGTCCGTGGCGCGATATGGGCTATGGCTACACCTTC. Amino acid sequence: CASSPWRDMGYGYTF. This chain uses TRBV2 with TRBJ1-2; D is uncertain. Germline CDR1 reads SNHLY; CDR2 reads FYNNEI. CDR3 size: 15 residues. The V end lost 5 bases, the J end lost 4 bases, and 17 bases lay between the germline ends. Supplemented by reference TRBV2 and TRBJ1-2, the full variable domain reads EPEVTQTPSHQVTQMGQEVILRCVPISNHLYFYWYRQILGQKVEFLVSFYNNEISEKSEIFDDQFSVERPDGSNFTLKIRSTKLEDSAMYFCASSPWRDMGYGYTFGSGTRLTVV.

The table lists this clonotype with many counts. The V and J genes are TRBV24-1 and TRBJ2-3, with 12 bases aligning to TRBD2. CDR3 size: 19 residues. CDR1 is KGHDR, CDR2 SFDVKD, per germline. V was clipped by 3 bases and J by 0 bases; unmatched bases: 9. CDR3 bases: TGTGCCACCAGTGATGTCTTCGGGACTAGCGGGTGGAGCACAGATACGCAGTATTTT. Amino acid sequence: CATSDVFGTSGWSTDTQYF.

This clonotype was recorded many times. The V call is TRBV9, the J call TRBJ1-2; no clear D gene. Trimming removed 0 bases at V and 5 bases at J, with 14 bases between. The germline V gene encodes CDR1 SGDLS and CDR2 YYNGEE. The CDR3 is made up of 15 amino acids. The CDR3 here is CASSVGQTGRYGYTF. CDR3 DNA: TGTGCCAGCAGCGTAGGGCAGACGGGAAGGTATGGCTACACCTTC.

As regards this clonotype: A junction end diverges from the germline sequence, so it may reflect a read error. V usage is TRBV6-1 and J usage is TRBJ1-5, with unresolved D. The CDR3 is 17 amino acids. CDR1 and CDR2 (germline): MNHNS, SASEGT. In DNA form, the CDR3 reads TGTGCCAGCATCCCTTTACCCCATCTGGGTGGCAATCAGCCCCTGCATTTT. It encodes CASIPLPHLGGNQPLHF.

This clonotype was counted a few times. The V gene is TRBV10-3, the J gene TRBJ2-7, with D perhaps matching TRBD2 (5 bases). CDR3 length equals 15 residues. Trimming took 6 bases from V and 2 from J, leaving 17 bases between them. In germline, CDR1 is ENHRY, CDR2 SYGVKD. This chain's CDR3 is CAIREEVDWPYEQYF. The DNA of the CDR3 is TGTGCCATCAGGGAGGAAGTGGACTGGCCCTACGAGCAGTACTTC.

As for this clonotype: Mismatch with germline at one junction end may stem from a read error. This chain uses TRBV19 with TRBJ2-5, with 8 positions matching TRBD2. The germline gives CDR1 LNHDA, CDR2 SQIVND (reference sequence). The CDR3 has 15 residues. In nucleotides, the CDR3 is TGTGCCAGTAGTATAGTAAACGGGAGGGAACAGACCCAGTATTTC. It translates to CASSIVNGREQTQYF. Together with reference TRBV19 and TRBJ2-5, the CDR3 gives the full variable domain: DGGITQSPKYLFRKEGQNVTLSCEQNLNHDAMYWYRQDPGQGLRLIYYSQIVNDFQKGDIAEGYSVSREKKESFPLTVTSAQKNPTAFYLCASSIVNGREQTQYFGPGTRLLVL.

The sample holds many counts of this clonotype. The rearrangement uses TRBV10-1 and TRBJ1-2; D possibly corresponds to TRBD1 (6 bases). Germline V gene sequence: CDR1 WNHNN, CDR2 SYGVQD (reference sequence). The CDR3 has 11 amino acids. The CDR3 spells CFGTPHYGYTF. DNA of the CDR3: TGCTTCGGGACACCCCACTATGGCTACACCTTC.

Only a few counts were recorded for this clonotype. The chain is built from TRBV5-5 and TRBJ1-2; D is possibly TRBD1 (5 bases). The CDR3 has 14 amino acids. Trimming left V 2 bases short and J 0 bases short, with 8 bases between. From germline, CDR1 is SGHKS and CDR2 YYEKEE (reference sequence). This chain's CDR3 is CASSLSQANYGYTF. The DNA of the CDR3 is TGTGCCAGCAGCTTATCACAGGCTAACTATGGCTACACCTTC. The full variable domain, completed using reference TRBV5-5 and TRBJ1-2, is DAGVTQSPTHLIKTRGQQVTLRCSPISGHKSVSWYQQVLGQGPQFIFQYYEKEERGRGNFPDRFSARQFPNYSSELNVNALLLGDSALYLCASSLSQANYGYTFGSGTRLTVV.

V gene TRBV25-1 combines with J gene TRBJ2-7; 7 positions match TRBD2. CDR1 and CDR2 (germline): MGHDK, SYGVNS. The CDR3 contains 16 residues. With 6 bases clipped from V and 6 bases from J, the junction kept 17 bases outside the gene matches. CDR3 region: CASSYPGARERVEQYF. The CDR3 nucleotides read TGTGCCAGCAGCTATCCGGGAGCGCGGGAGAGAGTCGAGCAGTACTTC.

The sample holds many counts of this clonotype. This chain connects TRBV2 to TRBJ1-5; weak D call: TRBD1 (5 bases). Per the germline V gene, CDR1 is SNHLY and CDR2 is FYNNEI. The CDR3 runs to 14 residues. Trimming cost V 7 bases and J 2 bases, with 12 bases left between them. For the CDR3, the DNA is TGTGCCAGCAAGGCCGGGACGGGCAATCAGCCCCAGCATTTT. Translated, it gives CASKAGTGNQPQHF.